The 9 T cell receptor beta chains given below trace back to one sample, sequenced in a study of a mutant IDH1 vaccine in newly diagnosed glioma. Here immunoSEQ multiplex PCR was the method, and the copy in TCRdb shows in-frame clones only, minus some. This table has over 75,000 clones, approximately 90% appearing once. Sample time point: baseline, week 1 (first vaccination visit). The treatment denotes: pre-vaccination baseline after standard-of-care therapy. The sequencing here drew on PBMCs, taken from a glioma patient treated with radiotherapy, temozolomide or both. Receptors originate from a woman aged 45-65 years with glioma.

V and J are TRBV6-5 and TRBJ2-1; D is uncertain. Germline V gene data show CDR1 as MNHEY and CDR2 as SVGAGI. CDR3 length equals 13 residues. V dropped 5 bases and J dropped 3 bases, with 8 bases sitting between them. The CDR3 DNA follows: TGTGCCAGCAGTCCCGCCCTCTACAATGAGCAGTTCTTC. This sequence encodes CASSPALYNEQFF.

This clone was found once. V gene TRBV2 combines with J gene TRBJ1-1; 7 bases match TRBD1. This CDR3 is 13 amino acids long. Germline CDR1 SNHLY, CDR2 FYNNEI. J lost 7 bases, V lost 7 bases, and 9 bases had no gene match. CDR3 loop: CASNSGGDSEAFF. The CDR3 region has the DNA TGTGCCAGCAACTCAGGGGGGGACAGTGAAGCTTTCTTT. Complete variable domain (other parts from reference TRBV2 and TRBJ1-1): EPEVTQTPSHQVTQMGQEVILRCVPISNHLYFYWYRQILGQKVEFLVSFYNNEISEKSEIFDDQFSVERPDGSNFTLKIRSTKLEDSAMYFCASNSGGDSEAFFGQGTRLTVV.

The CDR3 DNA is TGTGCCAGCAGCCAAAGTCTCACCCCCTACAATGAGCAGTTCTTC. Protein sequence: CASSQSLTPYNEQFF. The gene calls are TRBV6-5 and TRBJ2-1; D ambiguous. CDR1 and CDR2 (germline): MNHEY, SVGAGI. This CDR3 is 15 amino acids long. Trimming cost V 6 bases and J 2 bases, with 14 bases left between them.

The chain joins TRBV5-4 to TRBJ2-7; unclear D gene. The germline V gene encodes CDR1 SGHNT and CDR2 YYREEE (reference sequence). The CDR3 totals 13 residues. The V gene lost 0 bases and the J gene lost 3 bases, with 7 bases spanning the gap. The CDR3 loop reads CASSLVYGYEQYF. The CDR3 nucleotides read TGTGCCAGCAGCTTGGTATATGGCTACGAGCAGTACTTC.

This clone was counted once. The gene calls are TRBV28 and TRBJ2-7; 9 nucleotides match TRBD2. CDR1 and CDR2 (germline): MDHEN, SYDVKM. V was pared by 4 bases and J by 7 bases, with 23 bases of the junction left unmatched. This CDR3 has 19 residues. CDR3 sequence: CASSSSGLQQGTSLFEQYF. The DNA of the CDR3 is TGTGCCAGCAGTTCGTCGGGACTCCAGCAGGGGACTAGCCTATTTGAGCAGTACTTC.

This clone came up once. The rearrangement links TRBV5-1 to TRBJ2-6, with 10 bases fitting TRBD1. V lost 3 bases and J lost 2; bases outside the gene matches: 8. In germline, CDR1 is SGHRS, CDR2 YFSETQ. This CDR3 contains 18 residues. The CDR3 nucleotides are TGCGCCAGCAGCTCCGTCCGACAGGGGGCTCCTGGGGCCAACGTCCTGACTTTC. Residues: CASSSVRQGAPGANVLTF. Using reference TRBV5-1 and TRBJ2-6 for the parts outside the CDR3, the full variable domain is KAGVTQTPRYLIKTRGQQVTLSCSPISGHRSVSWYQQTPGQGLQFLFEYFSETQRNKGNFPGRFSGRQFSNSRSEMNVSTLELGDSALYLCASSSVRQGAPGANVLTFGAGSRLTVL.

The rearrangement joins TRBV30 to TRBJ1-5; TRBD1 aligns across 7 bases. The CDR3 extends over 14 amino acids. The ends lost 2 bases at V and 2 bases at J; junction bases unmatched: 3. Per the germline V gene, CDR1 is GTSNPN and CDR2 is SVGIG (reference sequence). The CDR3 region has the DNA TGTGCCTGGAGTAAGGGGGCTGGCAATCAGCCCCAGCATTTT. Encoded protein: CAWSKGAGNQPQHF. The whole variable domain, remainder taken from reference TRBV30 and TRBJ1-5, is SQTIHQWPATLVQPVGSPLSLECTVEGTSNPNLYWYRQAAGRGLQLLFYSVGIGQISSEVPQNLSASRPQDRQFILSSKKLLLSDSGFYLCAWSKGAGNQPQHFGDGTRLSIL.

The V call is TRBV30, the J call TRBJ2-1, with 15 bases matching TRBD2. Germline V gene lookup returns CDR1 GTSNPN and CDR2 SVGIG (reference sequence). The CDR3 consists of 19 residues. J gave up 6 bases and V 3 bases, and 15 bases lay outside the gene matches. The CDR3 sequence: CAWRKRTSGRAGGGNEQFF. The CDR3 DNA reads TGTGCCTGGAGGAAAAGGACTAGCGGGAGGGCCGGTGGGGGCAATGAGCAGTTCTTC. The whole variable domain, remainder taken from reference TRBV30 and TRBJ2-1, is SQTIHQWPATLVQPVGSPLSLECTVEGTSNPNLYWYRQAAGRGLQLLFYSVGIGQISSEVPQNLSASRPQDRQFILSSKKLLLSDSGFYLCAWRKRTSGRAGGGNEQFFGPGTRLTVL.

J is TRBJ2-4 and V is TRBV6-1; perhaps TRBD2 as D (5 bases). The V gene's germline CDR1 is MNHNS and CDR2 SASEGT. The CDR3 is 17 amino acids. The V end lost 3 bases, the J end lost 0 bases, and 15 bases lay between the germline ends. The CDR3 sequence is CASSEPLEGLAKNIQYF. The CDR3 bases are TGTGCCAGCAGTGAGCCCCTAGAGGGTCTAGCCAAAAACATTCAGTACTTC.